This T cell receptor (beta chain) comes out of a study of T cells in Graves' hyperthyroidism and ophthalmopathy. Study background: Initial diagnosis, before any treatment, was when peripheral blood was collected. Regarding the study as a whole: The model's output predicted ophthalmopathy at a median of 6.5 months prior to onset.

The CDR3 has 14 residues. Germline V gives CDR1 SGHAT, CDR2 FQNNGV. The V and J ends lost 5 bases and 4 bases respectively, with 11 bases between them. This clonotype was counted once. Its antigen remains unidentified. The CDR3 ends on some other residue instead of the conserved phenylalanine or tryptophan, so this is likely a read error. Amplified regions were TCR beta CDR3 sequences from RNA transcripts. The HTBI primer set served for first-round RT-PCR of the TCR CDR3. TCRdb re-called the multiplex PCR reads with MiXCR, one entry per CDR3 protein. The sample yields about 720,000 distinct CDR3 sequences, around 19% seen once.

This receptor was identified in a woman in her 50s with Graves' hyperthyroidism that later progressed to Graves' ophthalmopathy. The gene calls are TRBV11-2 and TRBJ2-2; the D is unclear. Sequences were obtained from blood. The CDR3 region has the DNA TGTGCCAGCAGCCGAGGACGGAGCACCGGGGAGCTGTTTCTT. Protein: CASSRGRSTGELFL.